What follows describes a single T cell receptor beta chain. Its antigen is unidentified. Using immunoSEQ multiplex PCR, the repertoire was profiled, and TCRdb retains in-frame clones only, with some absent. The table includes under 200,000 clones, 90% to 95% detected once. Deletions cut 6 bases from V and 7 bases from J, with 16 bases between. Per germline, CDR1 MGHDK and CDR2 SYGVNS. The CDR3 spans 14 residues. These data belong to a study of T cell responses to AZD1222 COVID-19 vaccine. Study findings and constraints: Vaccination with two AZD1222 doses was followed by a rise in Spike-specific TCR breadth and depth. The donor cohort was predominantly white British with a female majority, and clonal diversity may have been underestimated. Only after the peak T cell response were repertoires sampled. At 160-218 and 743-854, vaccine-associated CD4 TCRs were dominant, and they spanned spike.

Sequencing was performed on peripheral blood, taken 28 days after the second dose of the MenACWY control vaccine. The TCR originated in an adult who received the MenACWY meningococcal vaccine as a control. The J gene is TRBJ2-4, the V gene TRBV25-1, with a weak D call TRBD2 (6 bases). The CDR3 protein is CASSLPGEVNIQYF. CDR3 coding DNA: TGTGCCAGCAGCCTACCGGGAGAGGTCAACATTCAGTACTTC.